The rows below give T cell receptor beta chains drawn from one sample of a study of T cells after yellow fever vaccination. TCRdb reprocessed the 5' RACE reads with MiXCR, giving one entry per CDR3 protein. The sample carries 400,000 to 650,000 distinct CDR3 sequences, around a fifth recorded once. The material sequenced was PBMCs, taken approximately 22 days after the first yellow fever vaccination. The receptor set was obtained from a man aged 18 to 30 who received the YFV17D yellow fever vaccine. The CDR3 runs from the conserved cysteine through the conserved F or W. D genes are given only for firm matches. Size is omitted from some rows. Given values are once, few, many or a class for expanded clones.

clone size	J gene	V gene	D gene	CDR3 protein	CDR3 DNA
.	TRBJ1-1	TRBV6-2/TRBV6-3	.	CASSYWGTNTEAFF	TGTGCCAGCAGTTACTGGGGGACTAACACTGAAGCTTTCTTT
few	TRBJ2-2	TRBV5-1	.	CASSGGQGGELFF	TGCGCCAGCAGCGGGGGACAAGGCGGGGAGCTGTTTTTT
.	TRBJ1-2	TRBV4-3	.	CASSPKTGGGLGYTF	TGCGCCAGCAGCCCTAAAACCGGGGGGGGGCTCGGCTACACCTTC
.	TRBJ2-2	TRBV12-3/TRBV12-4	TRBD2	CASRRSGANTGELFF	TGTGCCAGCAGGCGTAGCGGGGCGAACACCGGGGAGCTGTTTTTT
.	TRBJ1-5	TRBV6-2/TRBV6-3	.	CASSYLAGSQPQHF	TGTGCCAGCAGTTACCTCGCAGGGAGTCAGCCCCAGCATTTT
.	TRBJ1-5	TRBV12-3/TRBV12-4	.	CASARDSSNQPQHF	TGTGCCAGCGCCCGAGACAGCAGCAATCAGCCCCAGCATTTT
.	TRBJ2-3	TRBV10-1	.	CASSSGRPTDTQYF	TGCGCCAGCTCGAGTGGACGGCCGACAGATACGCAGTATTTT
few	TRBJ2-1	TRBV5-1	TRBD1	CASSQSPGQGSYNEQFF	TGCGCCAGCAGCCAGTCCCCGGGACAGGGTTCCTACAATGAGCAGTTCTTC
.	TRBJ2-7	TRBV6-2/TRBV6-3	.	CASTDAGGPPHEQYF	TGTGCCAGCACGGACGCAGGAGGACCGCCCCACGAGCAGTACTTC
.	TRBJ2-3	TRBV20-1	.	CSARDWRLTQYF	TGCAGTGCTAGAGATTGGAGGCTTACGCAGTATTTT
few	TRBJ1-1	TRBV4-1	.	CASSQGFMQGRGTEAFF	TGCGCCAGCAGCCAAGGTTTTATGCAGGGCCGGGGCACTGAAGCTTTCTTT
.	TRBJ2-5	TRBV7-2	.	CASSSPQGSRETQYF	TGTGCCAGCAGCTCCCCCCAGGGGTCAAGAGAGACCCAGTACTTC
few	TRBJ2-2	TRBV6-5	.	CASSYSSQTGELFF	TGTGCCAGCAGTTACTCGTCACAGACCGGGGAGCTGTTTTTT
.	TRBJ2-1	TRBV7-8	TRBD1	CASSQGQGIYNEQFF	TGTGCCAGCAGCCAAGGACAGGGGATTTACAATGAGCAGTTCTTC
.	TRBJ2-2	TRBV20-1	TRBD1	CSAPDRGRGTGELFF	TGCAGTGCCCCGGACAGGGGGCGAGGCACCGGGGAGCTGTTTTTT
few	TRBJ1-2	TRBV6-5	.	CASSYREGGGYTF	TGTGCCAGCAGTTACCGGGAGGGGGGTGGCTACACCTTC
once	TRBJ2-7	TRBV18	.	CASFRDGDYEQYF	TGTGCCAGCTTCCGGGACGGGGACTACGAGCAGTACTTC
few	TRBJ2-5	TRBV30	TRBD2	CAWSGRLAVETQYF	TGTGCCTGGAGTGGGAGACTAGCGGTAGAGACCCAGTACTTC
.	TRBJ1-3	TRBV7-9	.	CASSLAGFSGNTIYF	TGTGCCAGCAGCTTAGCAGGGTTTTCTGGAAACACCATATATTTT
many	TRBJ2-4	TRBV12-5	.	CASGLGTPAKNIQYF	TGTGCTAGTGGTTTAGGGACTCCAGCCAAAAACATTCAGTACTTC